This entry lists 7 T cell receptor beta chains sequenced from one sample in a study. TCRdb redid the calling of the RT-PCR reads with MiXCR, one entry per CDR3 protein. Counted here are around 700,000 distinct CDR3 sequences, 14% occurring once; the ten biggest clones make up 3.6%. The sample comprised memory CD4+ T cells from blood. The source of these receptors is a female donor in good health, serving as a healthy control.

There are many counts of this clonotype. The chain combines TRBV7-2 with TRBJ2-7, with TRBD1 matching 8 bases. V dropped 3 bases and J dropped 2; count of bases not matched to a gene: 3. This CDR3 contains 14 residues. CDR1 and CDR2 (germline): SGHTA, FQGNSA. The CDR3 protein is CASSFGQGPYEQYF. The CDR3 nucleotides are TGTGCCAGCAGCTTCGGACAGGGCCCCTACGAGCAGTACTTC.

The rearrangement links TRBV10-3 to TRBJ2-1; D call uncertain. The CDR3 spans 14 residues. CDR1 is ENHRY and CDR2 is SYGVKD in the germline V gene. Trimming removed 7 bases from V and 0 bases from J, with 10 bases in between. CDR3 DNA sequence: TGTGCCATCAAAGGCCACAGCTCCTACAATGAGCAGTTCTTC. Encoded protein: CAIKGHSSYNEQFF.

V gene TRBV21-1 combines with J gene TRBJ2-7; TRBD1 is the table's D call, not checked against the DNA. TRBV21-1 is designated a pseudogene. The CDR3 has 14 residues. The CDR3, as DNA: TGTGCCAGCAGCCCCGCCAGGGGAGACTACGAGCAGTACTTC. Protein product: CASSPARGDYEQYF.

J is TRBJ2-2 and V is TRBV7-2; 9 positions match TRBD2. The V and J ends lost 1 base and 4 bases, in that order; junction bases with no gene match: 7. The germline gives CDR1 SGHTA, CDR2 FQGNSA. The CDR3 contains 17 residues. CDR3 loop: CASSLVVRAGGTGELFF. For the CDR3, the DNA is TGTGCCAGCAGCTTAGTGGTTCGAGCGGGGGGCACCGGGGAGCTGTTTTTT.

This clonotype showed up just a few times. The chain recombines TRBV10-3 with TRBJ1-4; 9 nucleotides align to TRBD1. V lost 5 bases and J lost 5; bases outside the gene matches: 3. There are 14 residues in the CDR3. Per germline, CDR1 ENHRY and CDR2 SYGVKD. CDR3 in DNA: TGTGCCATCAGTCCAGACAGGGGGAATGAAAAACTGTTTTTT. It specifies CAISPDRGNEKLFF.

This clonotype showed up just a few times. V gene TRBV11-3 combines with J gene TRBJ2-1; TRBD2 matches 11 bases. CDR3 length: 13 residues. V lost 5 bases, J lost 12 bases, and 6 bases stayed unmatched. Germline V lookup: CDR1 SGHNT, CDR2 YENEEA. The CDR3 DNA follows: TGTGCCAGCAGCCTGGGACTAGCGGCCGGGCAGTTCTTC. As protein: CASSLGLAAGQFF.

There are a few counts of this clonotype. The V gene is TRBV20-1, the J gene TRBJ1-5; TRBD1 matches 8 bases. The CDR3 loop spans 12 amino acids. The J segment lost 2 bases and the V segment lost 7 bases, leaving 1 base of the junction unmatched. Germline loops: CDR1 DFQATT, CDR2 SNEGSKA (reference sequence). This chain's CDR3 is CSVTGGNQPQHF. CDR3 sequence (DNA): TGCAGTGTGACAGGGGGCAATCAGCCCCAGCATTTT.